This T cell receptor (beta chain) was captured in a study of blood T cell repertoires in COVID-19. Looking at the study overall: The United States, Italy and Spain provided the acute and convalescent COVID-19 samples.

Sequencing was performed with immunoSEQ multiplex PCR; in TCRdb, only in-frame clones are kept and a portion is missing. The data show 200,000 or so clones, approximately 80% seen once. Trimming removed 3 bases from V and 2 bases from J; junction bases left unmatched: 5. The CDR3 sequence is 15 residues long. The V gene's germline CDR1 is SGHRS and CDR2 YFSETQ. This sequence originates from a woman in her sixties who had recovered from COVID-19. The chain is built from TRBV5-1 and TRBJ2-7; 10 nucleotides agree with TRBD2. Sequencing used peripheral blood. The CDR3 DNA is TGCGCCAGCAGCTGGGGAGCGGGGGGGACCTACGAGCAGTACTTC. Its protein is CASSWGAGGTYEQYF.